A single sample is the source of the 25 T cell receptor beta chains below, sequenced in a study of T cells after yellow fever vaccination. TCRdb passed the 5' RACE reads through MiXCR, listing each CDR3 protein once. The sample records around 67,000 distinct CDR3 sequences, roughly 6.9% being singletons. The sequences come from CD8+ T cells sorted from PBMCs, collected about 5 days after the first yellow fever vaccination. The receptors stem from a man younger than 35 who received the YFV17D yellow fever vaccine.

The V gene is TRBV6-2 or TRBV6-3, the J gene TRBJ2-1; tentative D call: TRBD2 (6 bases). The CDR3 runs 14 residues. With 0 bases removed from V and 8 bases from J, the gap between germline ends came to 11 bases. Germline-derived CDR1 and CDR2 are MNHEY and SVGEGT. For the CDR3, the DNA is TGTGCCAGCAGTTACTCTTCCGGGAGAGATGAGCAGTTCTTC. Translating gives CASSYSSGRDEQFF.

Many counts were recorded for this clonotype. The V gene is TRBV21-1, the J gene TRBJ2-7. TRBV21-1 is classified as a pseudogene. The CDR3 runs 18 residues. CDR3 DNA: TGTGCCAGCAGCTTCCCCGTTCCTCGCCAACAGCTAAACTACGAGCAGTACGTC. Translated: CASSFPVPRQQLNYEQYV.

This clonotype was seen more than once but under ten times. This chain uses TRBV7-9 with TRBJ2-7; D is uncertain. The CDR3 spans 14 residues. Trimming took off 5 bases at V and 3 bases at J, with 14 bases between the two ends. Germline lookup yields CDR1 SEHNR and CDR2 FQNEAQ (reference sequence). The CDR3 coding sequence is TGTGCCAGCAGCCTAGGGTTTCCCAACTACGAGCAGTACGTC. Translation: CASSLGFPNYEQYV.

This clonotype was seen repeatedly, ten times or more. V and J are TRBV4-3 and TRBJ2-3; 8 bases agree with TRBD2. V shed 4 bases and J 0 bases; nucleotides not matched to a gene: 3. The CDR3 is 15 amino acids. CDR1 is LGHNA, CDR2 YSLEER, per germline. The CDR3 region is CASSLRGVSTDTQYF. The CDR3, as DNA: TGCGCCAGCAGCCTGCGGGGGGTTAGCACAGATACGCAGTATTTT.

At least ten counts were recorded for this clonotype. The chain employs TRBV6-6 and TRBJ2-3, with 9 bases identical to TRBD2. CDR3 length equals 15 residues. Trimming removed 2 bases from V and 5 bases from J; junction bases left unmatched: 5. CDR1 is MNHNY, CDR2 SVGAGI, per germline (reference sequence). CDR3: CASSYVAGEGDTQYF. The CDR3 DNA is TGTGCCAGCAGTTACGTAGCGGGAGAGGGAGATACGCAGTATTTT.

This clonotype has just a few counts. The chain carries TRBV11-1 and TRBJ1-1; the D gene is possibly TRBD1 (5 bases). V gave up 5 bases and J gave up 5 bases, with 15 bases separating them. CDR3 length: 14 residues. Germline V gene sequence: CDR1 SGHAT, CDR2 FQDESV (reference sequence). In DNA, the CDR3 is TGTGCCAGCAGCCCCTGGGGCGGCGAGACTGAAGCTTTCTTT. Its translation: CASSPWGGETEAFF.

Only a few counts were recorded for this clonotype. V usage is TRBV5-1 and J usage is TRBJ2-7; D may be TRBD1 (6 bases). Germline V gene data show CDR1 as SGHRS and CDR2 as YFSETQ. Trimming stripped 6 bases from V and 5 bases from J, with 18 bases between. The CDR3 consists of 14 residues. In nucleotides, the CDR3 is TGCGCCAGCACCTTCTCAGGGACAAGTGACGAGCAGTACTTC. It yields the protein CASTFSGTSDEQYF. Supplemented by reference TRBV5-1 and TRBJ2-7, the full variable domain reads KAGVTQTPRYLIKTRGQQVTLSCSPISGHRSVSWYQQTPGQGLQFLFEYFSETQRNKGNFPGRFSGRQFSNSRSEMNVSTLELGDSALYLCASTFSGTSDEQYFGPGTRLTVT.

Only a few counts were recorded for this clonotype. This rearrangement joins TRBV11-2 to TRBJ2-5; 7 nucleotides match TRBD1. CDR1 is SGHAT and CDR2 is FQNNGV in the germline V gene. Trimming cost V 3 bases and J 0 bases; bases outside gene matches: 4. CDR3 length: 15 amino acids. CDR3: CASSFRDRDQETQYF. As DNA, the CDR3 is TGTGCCAGCAGCTTCCGGGACAGAGACCAAGAGACCCAGTACTTC. Looking up the rest from reference TRBV11-2 and TRBJ2-5 gives the full variable domain: EAGVAQSPRYKIIEKRQSVAFWCNPISGHATLYWYQQILGQGPKLLIQFQNNGVVDDSQLPKDRFSAERLKGVDSTLKIQPAKLEDSAVYLCASSFRDRDQETQYFGPGTRLLVL.

This clonotype has ten or more counts. CDR3 region: CSARLAGPYNEQFF. In nucleotides, the CDR3 is TGCAGTGCTAGACTAGCGGGGCCATACAATGAGCAGTTCTTC. The chain uses TRBV20-1 and TRBJ2-1; TRBD2 matches at 9 bases. The length of the CDR3 is 14 residues. V was pared by 2 bases and J by 4 bases, with 3 bases of the junction left unmatched. Germline V lookup: CDR1 DFQATT, CDR2 SNEGSKA (reference sequence).

Only a few counts were recorded for this clonotype. The V gene is TRBV7-9, the J gene TRBJ2-1, with a tentative D call TRBD2 (5 bases). The germline V gene encodes CDR1 SEHNR and CDR2 FQNEAQ (reference sequence). This CDR3 spans 13 amino acids. V was shortened by 2 bases and J by 8 bases, with 10 bases between the two germline ends. CDR3 amino acids: CASSLPNGDEQFF. The CDR3 nucleotides read TGTGCCAGCAGCTTACCGAACGGGGATGAGCAGTTCTTC.

This clonotype has more than one count but fewer than ten. V and J are TRBV12-3 or TRBV12-4 and TRBJ2-7; possibly TRBD2 for D (5 bases). V dropped 5 bases and J dropped 0 bases, with 17 bases sitting between them. The CDR3 is 16 amino acids. As DNA, the CDR3 is TGTGCCAGCAGTCCCCTCTGGGGAAGCGGCTCCTACGAGCAGTACTTC. Translating it yields CASSPLWGSGSYEQYF.

This clonotype appeared many times. The rearrangement joins TRBV11-1 to TRBJ2-2, with TRBD2 matching 9 bases. V shed 4 bases and J 0 bases; nucleotides not matched to a gene: 9. CDR1 SGHAT and CDR2 FQDESV come from the germline V gene (reference sequence). The CDR3 length is 18 residues. The CDR3 bases are TGTGCCAGCAGCTACCAGCGGGGGGAACCCCCGAACACCGGGGAGCTGTTTTTT. Protein product: CASSYQRGEPPNTGELFF.

This clonotype came up a few times. The chain recombines TRBV2 with TRBJ2-3; 8 bases align to TRBD2. The germline gives CDR1 SNHLY, CDR2 FYNNEI. The CDR3 sequence is 15 residues long. V was pared by 3 bases and J by 3 bases, with 5 bases of the junction left unmatched. In DNA form, the CDR3 reads TGTGCCAGCAGTGACAAGCGGGGGAGGACAGATACGCAGTATTTT. Protein: CASSDKRGRTDTQYF.

This clonotype was recorded at least ten times. The V call is TRBV7-6, the J call TRBJ2-7, with a tentative D call TRBD1 (6 bases). Germline loops: CDR1 SGHVS, CDR2 FNYEAQ. This CDR3 has 15 amino acids. V lost 1 base and J 4 bases, leaving 14 bases between the germline ends. CDR3 protein: CASSLEGTPAYEQYV. CDR3 nucleotides: TGTGCCAGCAGCTTAGAGGGGACACCAGCGTACGAGCAGTACGTC.

The chain links TRBV12-3 or TRBV12-4 to TRBJ1-6, with D possibly matching TRBD1 (5 bases). The CDR3 length is 15 residues. V was clipped by 4 bases and J by 6 bases, with 13 bases between them. As DNA, the CDR3 is TGTGCCAGCAGTTGGGGCCGGTCAATTAATTCACCCCTCCACTTT. Residues: CASSWGRSINSPLHF.

The sample holds many counts of this clonotype. The genes are TRBV3-1 and TRBJ2-5; possibly TRBD2 for D (5 bases). Trimming shortened V by 0 bases and J by 4 bases, and 18 bases separated the two germline ends. From germline, CDR1 is LGHDT and CDR2 YNNKEL (reference sequence). The CDR3 is 17 amino acids. In DNA form, the CDR3 reads TGTGCCAGCAGCCAAGAGTTCGCCAACTCGGCGGGAGAGACCCAGTACTTC. It encodes CASSQEFANSAGETQYF.

The rearrangement links TRBV7-2 to TRBJ1-5; TRBD1 is a possible D gene (6 bases). The germline CDR1 and CDR2 sequences are SGHTA and FQGNSA. Trimming pared 1 base from V and 5 bases from J, leaving 9 bases between. The length of the CDR3 is 14 residues. CDR3 DNA: TGTGCCAGCAGCTTAGGGGGGCGGTATCAGCCCCAGCATTTT. Its protein is CASSLGGRYQPQHF.

V usage is TRBV2 and J usage is TRBJ2-5; D gene uncertain. Trimming took off 7 bases at V and 4 bases at J, with 16 bases between the two ends. The CDR3 loop spans 14 amino acids. CDR1 is SNHLY and CDR2 is FYNNEI in the germline V gene. In DNA form, the CDR3 reads TGTGCCAGCAATCGGGCATCCGAACGAGAGACCCAGTACTTC. Translating gives CASNRASERETQYF.

In this sample, this clonotype turned up many times. J is TRBJ1-1 and V is TRBV12-3 or TRBV12-4; perhaps TRBD1 as D (5 bases). Trimming removed 2 bases at V and 4 bases at J, with 20 bases between. CDR3 length: 17 residues. The CDR3 DNA reads as TGTGCCAGCAGTTTATCGAAGGACACGGGGTCGGGCACTGAAGCTTTCTTT. Protein sequence: CASSLSKDTGSGTEAFF.

This clonotype came up a few times. The chain has TRBV5-1 and TRBJ1-4; 9 bases line up with TRBD1. Germline lookup yields CDR1 SGHRS and CDR2 YFSETQ. CDR3 length equals 18 residues. J lost 5 bases, V lost 0 bases, and 11 bases had no gene match. The CDR3 reads CASSLAPGTGMGNEKLFF. The CDR3 DNA reads as TGCGCCAGCAGCTTGGCCCCCGGGACAGGGATGGGGAATGAAAAACTGTTTTTT.

The chain links TRBV4-3 to TRBJ2-1; 9 bases match TRBD1. The CDR3 has 15 residues. CDR1 and CDR2 (germline): LGHNA, YSLEER. J was trimmed by 8 bases and V by 3 bases; bases with no gene match: 8. CDR3 nucleotide sequence: TGCGCCAGCAGCCACCGACAGGGGGAGCACGATGAGCAGTTCTTC. It encodes CASSHRQGEHDEQFF.

Remarks on this clonotype: A much larger clone lies a single base off, so this may be a read error. This chain links TRBV6-2 or TRBV6-3 with TRBJ2-7; tentative D call: TRBD1 (5 bases). The germline gives CDR1 MNHEY, CDR2 SVGEGT. This CDR3 has 12 amino acids. The CDR3: CACSPGPREQYF. The DNA of the CDR3 is TGTGCCTGCAGCCCAGGGCCAAGGGAGCAGTACTTC.

This clonotype was seen a few times. The chain recombines TRBV30 with TRBJ1-5, with 10 nucleotides matching TRBD1. The CDR3 length is 17 residues. CDR1 GTSNPN and CDR2 SVGIG come from the germline V gene (reference sequence). J gave up 2 bases and V 3 bases, and 10 bases lay outside the gene matches. CDR3 amino acids: CAWSLAGTGAGNQPQHF. The CDR3 DNA reads as TGTGCCTGGAGCCTCGCCGGGACAGGGGCTGGCAATCAGCCCCAGCATTTT. Together with reference TRBV30 and TRBJ1-5, the CDR3 gives the full variable domain: SQTIHQWPATLVQPVGSPLSLECTVEGTSNPNLYWYRQAAGRGLQLLFYSVGIGQISSEVPQNLSASRPQDRQFILSSKKLLLSDSGFYLCAWSLAGTGAGNQPQHFGDGTRLSIL.

The chain recombines TRBV7-3 with TRBJ2-2; D ambiguous. Trimming cost V 5 bases and J 5 bases, with 12 bases left between them. CDR3 length: 14 residues. Germline V lookup: CDR1 SGHTA, CDR2 FQGTGA. Written as DNA, the CDR3 is TGTGCCAGCAGCCCAAGCGTGGGGACCGGGGAGCTGTTTTTT. This encodes CASSPSVGTGELFF. The full variable domain, with the rest looked up from reference TRBV7-3 and TRBJ2-2, is GAGVSQTPSNKVTEKGKYVELRCDPISGHTALYWYRQSLGQGPEFLIYFQGTGAADDSGLPNDRFFAVRPEGSVSTLKIQRTERGDSAVYLCASSPSVGTGELFFGEGSRLTVL.

The V call is TRBV13, the J call TRBJ2-1; no clear D gene. This CDR3 has 12 amino acids. Germline V lookup: CDR1 PRHDT, CDR2 FYEKMQ (reference sequence). Trimming left V 7 bases short and J 9 bases short, with 13 bases between. For the CDR3, the DNA is TGTGCCAGCACCCTCGCCTTCGGTGAGCAGTTCTTC. It is translated as CASTLAFGEQFF.